The 5 T cell receptor beta chains below all came from one sample that was sequenced in a study of blood T cell repertoires in COVID-19. The method was immunoSEQ multiplex PCR; TCRdb's version includes in-frame clones alone and lacks a portion of them. This table has about 40,000 clones, approximately 85% appearing once. Sequences were obtained from peripheral blood. These receptors were taken from a human donor in a cohort sampled during active COVID-19.

V gene TRBV6-5 combines with J gene TRBJ2-1, with a weak D call TRBD1 (5 bases). The germline gives CDR1 MNHEY, CDR2 SVGAGI. The CDR3 loop spans 13 amino acids. Between the trimmed V and J ends, which lost 7 bases and 9 bases, there was a span of 16 bases. The CDR3 bases are TGTGCCAGCATCATAAGGGGTCTGGGTGAGCAGTTCTTC. As protein: CASIIRGLGEQFF.

The chain joins TRBV9 to TRBJ2-5; D possibly corresponds to TRBD2 (7 bases). V lost 3 bases to trimming and J lost 5 bases, with 20 bases between them. Germline V gene lookup returns CDR1 SGDLS and CDR2 YYNGEE. This CDR3 spans 16 amino acids. CDR3 in DNA: TGTGCCAGCAGCGGAGCCAGTGGGGGGGCATTTGAGACCCAGTACTTC. Translation: CASSGASGGAFETQYF. The full variable domain, completed using reference TRBV9 and TRBJ2-5, is DSGVTQTPKHLITATGQRVTLRCSPRSGDLSVYWYQQSLDQGLQFLIQYYNGEERAKGNILERFSAQQFPDLHSELNLSSLELGDSALYFCASSGASGGAFETQYFGPGTRLLVL.

The chain employs TRBV24-1 and TRBJ2-3; D possibly corresponds to TRBD1 (7 bases). The length of the CDR3 is 14 residues. Germline V gene lookup returns CDR1 KGHDR and CDR2 SFDVKD. The V and J ends lost 1 base and 5 bases respectively, with 9 bases between them. DNA of the CDR3: TGTGCCACCAGTGATTTCCAGGGGGGAGATACGCAGTATTTT. Amino acids: CATSDFQGGDTQYF.

This clone appeared a few times. This chain joins TRBV7-8 and TRBJ2-2, with 11 positions matching TRBD2. After removal of 5 bases from V and 7 bases from J, the junction contained 9 bases not matched to a gene. The CDR3 has 16 residues. Germline CDR1 is SGHVS and CDR2 is FQNEAQ. CDR3 DNA sequence: TGTGCCAGCAGCCCCGGTAGCGGGGGGGCCGGCGGGGAGCTGTTTTTT. Amino acids: CASSPGSGGAGGELFF.

The chain uses TRBV24-1 and TRBJ1-2; 9 bases match TRBD1. Germline CDR1 KGHDR, CDR2 SFDVKD. The CDR3 is 14 amino acids. The V segment lost 4 bases and the J segment 8 bases; nucleotides outside the gene matches: 7. The CDR3: CATSDPGTGLGYTF. DNA for the CDR3: TGTGCCACCAGTGACCCAGGGACAGGGCTAGGCTACACCTTC.